The text below deals with one T cell receptor beta chain. This specimen comes from a study of blood T cell repertoires in COVID-19. At the level of the study: Material from acute and convalescent COVID-19 was sourced from the United States, Italy and Spain.

The protocol was immunoSEQ multiplex PCR, while the TCRdb copy is restricted to in-frame clones and leaves out a portion. The sample holds 310,000 or so clones; over 80% are singletons and the top ten take 9.5% to 10%. This CDR3 spans 15 amino acids. The germline gives CDR1 LNHDA, CDR2 SQIVND (reference sequence). V gave up 4 bases and J gave up 0 bases; unmatched junction bases: 5. The origin of this receptor is a young man with COVID-19, enrolled during active disease. Sequencing was performed on peripheral blood. The chain uses TRBV19 and TRBJ2-7, with 8 bases aligning to TRBD2. CDR3 DNA sequence: TGTGCCAGTAGTAACGGACTAGCCCTCTCCTACGAGCAGTACTTC. Translating it yields CASSNGLALSYEQYF.